These 10 T cell receptor beta chains originate from one sample sequenced in a study of B cell selection in AIRE deficiency. Sorting defined conventional CD4 T cells as CD4+CD127+. TCRdb keeps only in-frame clones here, not all; method: immunoSEQ multiplex PCR. This sample yields 20,000 to 30,000 clones, of which roughly 95% are seen a single time; roughly 0.2% belongs to the top ten. Sequenced input: CD4+CD127+ conventional T cells sorted from PBMCs. The source of these receptors is a human donor in good health.

V usage is TRBV7-3 and J usage is TRBJ2-7, with TRBD1 matching 11 bases. CDR1 and CDR2 (germline): SGHTA, FQGTGA. The junction had 5 bases not matched to a gene; V was cut back by 5 bases and J by 5 bases. The CDR3 extends over 14 amino acids. CDR3 amino acids: CASSLGQGANEQYF. CDR3 sequence (DNA): TGTGCCAGCAGCCTCGGACAGGGGGCCAACGAGCAGTACTTC.

The rearrangement uses TRBV5-1 and TRBJ1-2, with a tentative D call TRBD1 (6 bases). The CDR3 is 16 residues long. V was pared by 3 bases and J by 2 bases, with 17 bases between. Germline CDR1 and CDR2: SGHRS and YFSETQ. The CDR3 sequence: CASSYEPETGNYGYTF. The DNA for the CDR3 is TGCGCCAGCAGCTACGAACCCGAGACAGGCAACTATGGCTACACCTTC.

J is TRBJ2-5 and V is TRBV20-1; no reliable D call. Deletions cut 2 bases from V and 4 bases from J, with 5 bases between. CDR1 and CDR2 from the germline V gene are DFQATT and SNEGSKA (reference sequence). The CDR3 sequence is 11 residues long. DNA of the CDR3: TGCAGTGCTAGAACCGGAGAGACCCAGTACTTC. It codes for CSARTGETQYF.

The chain is built from TRBV5-1 and TRBJ1-2; no clear D gene. V lost 0 bases, J lost 4 bases, and 4 bases lay in between. The CDR3 covers 12 residues. Germline CDR1 SGHRS, CDR2 YFSETQ. CDR3 bases: TGCGCCAGCAGCTTGGACGCCTATGGCTACACCTTC. Its translation: CASSLDAYGYTF. Based on the CDR3 plus reference TRBV5-1 and TRBJ1-2, the full variable domain is KAGVTQTPRYLIKTRGQQVTLSCSPISGHRSVSWYQQTPGQGLQFLFEYFSETQRNKGNFPGRFSGRQFSNSRSEMNVSTLELGDSALYLCASSLDAYGYTFGSGTRLTVV.

CDR3 bases: TGTGCCAGCAGTTATACAGGGCAAGAGACCCAGTACTTC. Protein sequence: CASSYTGQETQYF. The V call is TRBV27, the J call TRBJ2-5; a possible D gene is TRBD1 (6 bases). The V gene lost 4 bases and the J gene lost 2 bases, with 8 bases spanning the gap. This CDR3 is 13 amino acids long. Germline-derived CDR1 and CDR2 are MNHEY and SMNVEV (reference sequence).

The rearrangement joins TRBV28 to TRBJ1-6; TRBD1 is a possible D gene (6 bases). CDR1 and CDR2 from the germline V gene are MDHEN and SYDVKM. V lost 6 bases and J 6 bases, leaving 15 bases between the germline ends. The length of the CDR3 is 15 residues. Here the CDR3 reads CASRLGGRINSPLHF. The CDR3 DNA sequence: TGTGCCAGCAGACTAGGGGGGCGGATTAATTCACCCCTCCACTTT.

V is TRBV5-1 and J is TRBJ2-7; weak D call: TRBD1 (6 bases). Trimming stripped 4 bases from V and 5 bases from J, with 19 bases between. Germline CDR1 is SGHRS and CDR2 is YFSETQ. The CDR3 length is 15 residues. The CDR3 DNA reads TGCGCCAGCAGCAGGGACCCTGACAGGCCAAACGAGCAGTACTTC. Its protein is CASSRDPDRPNEQYF.

The chain uses TRBV6-1 and TRBJ2-1; 10 positions match TRBD2. The CDR3 has 15 residues. Germline-derived CDR1 and CDR2 are MNHNS and SASEGT. V gave up 1 base and J gave up 8 bases; unmatched junction bases: 5. The CDR3 spells CASSEGAGGWDEQFF. Here the CDR3 DNA reads TGTGCCAGCAGTGAAGGAGCGGGAGGGTGGGATGAGCAGTTCTTC.

The chain links TRBV5-1 to TRBJ2-2; D might be TRBD1 or TRBD2, each matching 5 bases. The CDR3 is 16 residues long. Trimming removed 2 bases at V and 3 bases at J, with 14 bases between. Looked up from germline, CDR1 is SGHRS and CDR2 is YFSETQ. CDR3 sequence: CASSLGTGPDTGELFF. The CDR3 DNA follows: TGCGCCAGCAGCTTAGGGACCGGACCGGACACCGGGGAGCTGTTTTTT.

The V gene is TRBV15, the J gene TRBJ2-1; D is undetermined. The CDR3 is made up of 13 amino acids. V gave up 3 bases and J gave up 5 bases, with 8 bases separating them. Germline values: CDR1 LNHNV, CDR2 YYDKDF (reference sequence). The CDR3 DNA reads as TGTGCCACCAGCAGGGTTGGGCACAATGAGCAGTTCTTC. Residues: CATSRVGHNEQFF.